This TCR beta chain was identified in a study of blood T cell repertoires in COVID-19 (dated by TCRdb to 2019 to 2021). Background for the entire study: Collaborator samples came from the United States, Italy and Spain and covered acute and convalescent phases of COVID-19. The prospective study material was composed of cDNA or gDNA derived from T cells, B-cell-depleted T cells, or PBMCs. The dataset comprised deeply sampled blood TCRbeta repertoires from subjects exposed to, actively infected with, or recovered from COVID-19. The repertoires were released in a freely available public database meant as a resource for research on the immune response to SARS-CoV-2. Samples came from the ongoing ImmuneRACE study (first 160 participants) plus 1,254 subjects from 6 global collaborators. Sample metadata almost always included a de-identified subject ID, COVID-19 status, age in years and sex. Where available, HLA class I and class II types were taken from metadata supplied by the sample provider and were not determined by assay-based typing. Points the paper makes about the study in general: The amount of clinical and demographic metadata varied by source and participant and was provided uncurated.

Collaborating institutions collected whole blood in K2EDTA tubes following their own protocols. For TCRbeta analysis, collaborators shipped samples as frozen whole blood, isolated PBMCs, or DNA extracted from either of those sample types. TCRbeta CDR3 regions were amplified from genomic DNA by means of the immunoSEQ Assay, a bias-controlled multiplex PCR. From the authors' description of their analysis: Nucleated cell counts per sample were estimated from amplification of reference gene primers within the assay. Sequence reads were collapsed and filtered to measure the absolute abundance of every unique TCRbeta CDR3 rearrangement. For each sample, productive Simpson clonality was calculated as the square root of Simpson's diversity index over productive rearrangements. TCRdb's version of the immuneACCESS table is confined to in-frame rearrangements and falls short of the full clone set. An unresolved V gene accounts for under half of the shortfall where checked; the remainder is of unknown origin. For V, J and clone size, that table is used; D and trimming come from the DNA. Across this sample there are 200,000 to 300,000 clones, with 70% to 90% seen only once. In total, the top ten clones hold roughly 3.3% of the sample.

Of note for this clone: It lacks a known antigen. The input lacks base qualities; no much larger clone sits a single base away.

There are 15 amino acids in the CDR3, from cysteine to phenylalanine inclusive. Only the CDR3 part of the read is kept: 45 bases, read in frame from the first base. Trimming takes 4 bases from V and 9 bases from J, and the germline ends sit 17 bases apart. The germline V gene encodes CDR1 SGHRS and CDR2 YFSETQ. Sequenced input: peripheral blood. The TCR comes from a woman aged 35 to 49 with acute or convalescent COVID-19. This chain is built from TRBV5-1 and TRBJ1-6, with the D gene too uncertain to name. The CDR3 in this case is CASSLAYQSGSPLHF. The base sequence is TGCGCCAGCAGCCTCGCATACCAGAGCGGTTCACCCCTCCACTTT.